The 6 T cell receptor beta chains listed next were all sequenced from one sample in a study of blood T cell repertoires in COVID-19. Data came from immunoSEQ multiplex PCR; TCRdb stores just in-frame clones and leaves some out. The sample lists around 150,000 clones; more than 75% were seen once. Sequencing was carried out using PBMCs or T cells enriched from blood (not recorded which). The receptors derive from a man aged 40-55 years who had recovered from COVID-19.

This clone has just a few counts. This chain uses TRBV5-8 with TRBJ1-5; TRBD1 matches at 7 bases. CDR1 and CDR2 (germline): SGHTS, YDEGEE. The CDR3 contains 15 residues. The trim removed 2 bases at V and 9 bases at J, leaving 11 bases unmatched. CDR3 amino acids: CASSFSGQAAPPQHF. DNA for the CDR3: TGTGCCAGCAGCTTTTCCGGACAGGCCGCTCCGCCCCAGCATTTT.

This clone was detected once. CDR3 region: CASSNRDIGAFF. Written as DNA, the CDR3 is TGTGCCAGCAGTAACAGGGACATCGGGGCTTTCTTT. This sequence joins TRBV6-6 and TRBJ1-1, with a weak D call TRBD1 (6 bases). The CDR3 extends over 12 amino acids. CDR1 is MNHNY, CDR2 SVGAGI, per germline (reference sequence). V gave up 5 bases and J gave up 11 bases, with 15 bases separating them.

The rearrangement links TRBV5-1 to TRBJ1-1, with D perhaps matching TRBD1 (5 bases). CDR3 length: 13 amino acids. Germline V lookup: CDR1 SGHRS, CDR2 YFSETQ. The V gene lost 4 bases and the J gene lost 7 bases, with 14 bases spanning the gap. Here the CDR3 DNA reads TGCGCCAGCAGCCTGGTGGGGGGAGATGAAGCTTTCTTT. Protein: CASSLVGGDEAFF.

The chain recombines TRBV19 with TRBJ1-2; TRBD1 aligns across 7 bases. The CDR3 runs to 15 residues. In germline, CDR1 is LNHDA, CDR2 SQIVND (reference sequence). V shed 3 bases and J 0 bases; nucleotides not matched to a gene: 4. This CDR3 is CASSITGASNYGYTF. CDR3 coding DNA: TGTGCCAGTAGTATTACAGGGGCTTCTAACTATGGCTACACCTTC. Using reference TRBV19 and TRBJ1-2 for the parts outside the CDR3, the full variable domain is DGGITQSPKYLFRKEGQNVTLSCEQNLNHDAMYWYRQDPGQGLRLIYYSQIVNDFQKGDIAEGYSVSREKKESFPLTVTSAQKNPTAFYLCASSITGASNYGYTFGSGTRLTVV.

This chain joins TRBV7-8 and TRBJ1-3, with D unclear. V lost 5 bases and J 1 base, leaving 6 bases between the germline ends. The length of the CDR3 is 13 residues. Germline CDR1 is SGHVS and CDR2 is FQNEAQ. CDR3 sequence reads: CASSLLSGNTIYF. The DNA of the CDR3 is TGTGCCAGCAGCCTACTATCTGGAAACACCATATATTTT.

J is TRBJ2-6 and V is TRBV3-1 (or the pseudogene TRBV3-2), with unresolved D. V lost 0 bases to trimming and J lost 0 bases, with 15 bases between them. The germline gives CDR1 LGHDT, CDR2 YNNKEL (reference sequence). The CDR3 totals 19 residues. The CDR3 sequence is CASSQELGSASSGANVLTF. The DNA for the CDR3 is TGTGCCAGCAGCCAAGAATTAGGCAGCGCGAGCTCTGGGGCCAACGTCCTGACTTTC.